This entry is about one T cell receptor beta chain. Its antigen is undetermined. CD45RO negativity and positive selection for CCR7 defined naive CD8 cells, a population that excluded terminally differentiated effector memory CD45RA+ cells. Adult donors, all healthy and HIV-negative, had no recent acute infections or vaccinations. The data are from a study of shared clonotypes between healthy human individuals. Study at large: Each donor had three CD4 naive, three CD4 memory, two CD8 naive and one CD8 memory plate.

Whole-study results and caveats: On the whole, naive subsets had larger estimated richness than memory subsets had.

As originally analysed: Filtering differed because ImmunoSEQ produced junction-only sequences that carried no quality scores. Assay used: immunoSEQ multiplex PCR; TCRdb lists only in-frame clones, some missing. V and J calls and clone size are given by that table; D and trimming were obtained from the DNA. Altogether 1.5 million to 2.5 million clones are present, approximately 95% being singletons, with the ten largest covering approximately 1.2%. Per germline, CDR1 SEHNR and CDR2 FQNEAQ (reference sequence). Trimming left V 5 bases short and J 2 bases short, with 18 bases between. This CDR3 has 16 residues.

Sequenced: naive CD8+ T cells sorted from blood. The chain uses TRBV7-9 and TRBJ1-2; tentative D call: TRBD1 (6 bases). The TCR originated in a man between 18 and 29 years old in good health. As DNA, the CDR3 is TGTGCCAGCAGCCCTGCTCCGGGACACGAAAACTATGGCTACACCTTC. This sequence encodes CASSPAPGHENYGYTF.